The sequence of this T cell receptor (beta chain) was determined in a study of cytomegalovirus exposure and HLA in healthy donors. The germline V and J ends were trimmed by 4 bases and 2 bases, with 12 bases remaining between them. The CDR3 totals 14 residues. Looked up from germline, CDR1 is MDHEN and CDR2 is SYDVKM. Profiling relied on immunoSEQ multiplex PCR, and the TCRdb table lists in-frame clones only, not all of them. The data hold some 140,000 clones, with 85% to 90% observed a single time. This TCR came from a woman in her 30s in good health and CMV-seropositive. The genes are TRBV28 and TRBJ2-7; D gene uncertain. Sequences were obtained from PBMCs. CDR3 bases: TGTGCCAGCAGTTCCCGGGTCGCTCCCTACGAGCAGTACTTC. It codes for CASSSRVAPYEQYF.